This T cell receptor (beta chain) emerged from a study of T cells in Graves' hyperthyroidism and ophthalmopathy. Trimming took off 5 bases at V and 6 bases at J, with 7 bases between the two ends. The CDR3 is 11 amino acids. Germline V gene lookup returns CDR1 MDHEN and CDR2 SYDVKM. TCR beta CDR3 sequences were amplified from RNA transcripts. Researchers ran a first-round RT-PCR on the TCR CDR3 using the HTBI primer set. MiXCR, applied by TCRdb to the multiplex PCR reads, yields one record per CDR3 protein. The sample comprises a few hundred thousand distinct CDR3 sequences, approximately 15% of which are singletons, and 13% rests with the top ten. Not enrolled were patients with uncontrolled infection, other autoimmune disease, pregnancy or lactation. Blood was drawn at first hyperthyroidism diagnosis, before any ophthalmopathy symptoms.

V is TRBV28 and J is TRBJ1-2; weak D call: TRBD1 (6 bases). The sample taken for sequencing was blood. This TCR came from a woman aged 40 to 50 with Graves' hyperthyroidism that later progressed to Graves' ophthalmopathy. Here the CDR3 DNA reads TGTGCCAGCAGTGCAGGGGATGGCTACACCTTC. The encoded protein is CASSAGDGYTF.